These 8 T cell receptor beta chains were sequenced from one sample in a study of brain T cells in children with intractable seizures. The method was immunoSEQ multiplex PCR; TCRdb's version includes in-frame clones alone and lacks a portion of them. Here the sample spans around 20,000 clones, around 94% being singletons. The sample was peripheral blood, taken at surgery. The source is a boy aged 5-17 years with focal cortical dysplasia and intractable seizures.

In DNA, the CDR3 is TGCGCCAGCAGCATTAACCAAGGAGCTGGAAACACCATATATTTT. Its protein is CASSINQGAGNTIYF. The chain couples TRBV5-1 to TRBJ1-3; the D is unclear. Trimming pared 4 bases from V and 2 bases from J, leaving 13 bases between. The germline gives CDR1 SGHRS, CDR2 YFSETQ. The CDR3 consists of 15 residues. Full variable domain (rest looked up from reference TRBV5-1 and TRBJ1-3): KAGVTQTPRYLIKTRGQQVTLSCSPISGHRSVSWYQQTPGQGLQFLFEYFSETQRNKGNFPGRFSGRQFSNSRSEMNVSTLELGDSALYLCASSINQGAGNTIYFGEGSWLTVV.

V is TRBV6-1 and J is TRBJ1-5; possible D gene TRBD1, 5 bases. Per germline, CDR1 MNHNS and CDR2 SASEGT. CDR3 length equals 17 residues. Trimming removed 3 bases from V and 3 bases from J, with 18 bases in between. DNA of the CDR3: TGTGCCAGCAGTGAGTGGGAGACGGGGGATTACAATCAGCCCCAGCATTTT. Protein product: CASSEWETGDYNQPQHF.

The V call is TRBV18, the J call TRBJ1-3, with D possibly TRBD1 on 5 matching bases. This CDR3 is built from 17 residues. Trimming pared 4 bases from V and 3 bases from J, leaving 19 bases between. Per germline, CDR1 KGHSH and CDR2 LQKENI. The CDR3 reads CASSLFIQGDFGNTIYF. DNA of the CDR3: TGTGCCAGCTCACTTTTTATCCAGGGAGACTTTGGAAACACCATATATTTT.

V gene TRBV27 combines with J gene TRBJ2-3; weak D call: TRBD1 (5 bases). The germline V and J ends were trimmed by 9 bases and 0 bases, with 10 bases remaining between them. This CDR3 has 13 amino acids. Germline V gene sequence: CDR1 MNHEY, CDR2 SMNVEV (reference sequence). CDR3 sequence (DNA): TGTGCCAGTAGGGGATGGAGCACAGATACGCAGTATTTT. Protein sequence: CASRGWSTDTQYF.

In regard to this clone: A junction end diverges from the germline sequence, so it may reflect a read error. V is TRBV19 and J is TRBJ1-5; no definite D call. The length of the CDR3 is 14 residues. Germline V gene data show CDR1 as LNHDA and CDR2 as SQIVND (reference sequence). In DNA, the CDR3 is TGTGCCAGTGGTATCAGTGGAATGAATCAGCCCCAGCATTTT. This codes for CASGISGMNQPQHF.

The rearrangement uses TRBV9 and TRBJ2-6; 7 bases agree with TRBD2. The junction had 1 base not matched to a gene; V was cut back by 5 bases and J by 2 bases. The germline V gene encodes CDR1 SGDLS and CDR2 YYNGEE. CDR3 length: 14 residues. CDR3 sequence (DNA): TGTGCCAGCAGGGGAGGGACTGGGGCCAACGTCCTGACTTTC. This translates into CASRGGTGANVLTF.

This chain links TRBV7-6 with TRBJ2-1; D perhaps matches TRBD2 (6 bases). Germline CDR1 and CDR2: SGHVS and FNYEAQ. The CDR3 extends over 17 amino acids. Trimming removed 6 bases from V and 0 bases from J, with 18 bases in between. CDR3: CASSLTLGLSSYNEQFF. DNA of the CDR3: TGTGCCAGCAGTCTTACGTTGGGACTTAGCTCCTACAATGAGCAGTTCTTC.

The chain has TRBV29-1 and TRBJ2-5, with a tentative D call TRBD1 (5 bases). Trimming took off 7 bases at V and 7 bases at J, with 16 bases between the two ends. Per the germline V gene, CDR1 is SQVTM and CDR2 is ANQGSEA. The CDR3 contains 12 residues. The CDR3 reads CSAGLLFGTQYF. Written as DNA, the CDR3 is TGCAGCGCAGGGCTCCTTTTTGGGACCCAGTACTTC.